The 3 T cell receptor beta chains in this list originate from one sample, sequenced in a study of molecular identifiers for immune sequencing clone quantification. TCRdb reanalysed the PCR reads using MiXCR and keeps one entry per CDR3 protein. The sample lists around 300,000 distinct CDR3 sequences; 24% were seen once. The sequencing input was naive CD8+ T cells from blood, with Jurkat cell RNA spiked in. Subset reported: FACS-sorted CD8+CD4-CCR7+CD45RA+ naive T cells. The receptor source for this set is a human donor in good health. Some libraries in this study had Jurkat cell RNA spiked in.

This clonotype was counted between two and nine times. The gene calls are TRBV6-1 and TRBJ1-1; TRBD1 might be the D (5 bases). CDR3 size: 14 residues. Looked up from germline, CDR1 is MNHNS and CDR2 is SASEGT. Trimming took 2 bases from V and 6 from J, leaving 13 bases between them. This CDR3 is CASSEIGGLAEAFF. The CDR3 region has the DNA TGTGCCAGCAGTGAAATTGGGGGACTGGCTGAAGCTTTCTTT.

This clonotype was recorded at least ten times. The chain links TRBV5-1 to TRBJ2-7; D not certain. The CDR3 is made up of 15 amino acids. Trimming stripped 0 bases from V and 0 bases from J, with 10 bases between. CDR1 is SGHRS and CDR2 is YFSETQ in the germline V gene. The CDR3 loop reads CASSLVSPVSYEQYF. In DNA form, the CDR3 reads TGCGCCAGCAGCTTGGTGTCTCCCGTCTCCTACGAGCAGTACTTC.

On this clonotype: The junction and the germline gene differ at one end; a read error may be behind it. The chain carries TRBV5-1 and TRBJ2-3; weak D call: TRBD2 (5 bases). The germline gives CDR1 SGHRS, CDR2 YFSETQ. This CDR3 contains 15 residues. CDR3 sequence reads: CASSGRGASTDTRYF. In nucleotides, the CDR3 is TGCGCCAGCAGCGGGAGAGGAGCTAGCACAGATACGCGGTATTTT.